One and the same sample provided the 10 T cell receptor beta chains below, sequenced in a study of CXCR3-negative and CXCR3-positive naive CD8 T cells. General study points: Relative to CXCR3-negative naive cells, CXCR3-positive naive cells had more hydrophobic TRB CDR3s.

The study made its TRB cDNA libraries by 5' RACE, adding UMI labels. TCRdb re-called the 5' RACE reads; one entry per CDR3 protein, DNA not given. The sample spans approximately 100,000 distinct CDR3 sequences; the ten largest clones claim 1.1%. No antigen is known for these receptors. The sequencing sample was made of naive CXCR3+ CD8+ T cells from blood. Subset in this sample: CD45RO-CCR7+CD27+CD95- naive CD8+ T cells expressing CXCR3 (TNR3+). These receptors all come from a human donor in good health. Some clones in this sample may be carry-over from other donors' samples.

The rearrangement links TRBV12-3 or TRBV12-4 to TRBJ2-3. This CDR3 has 14 amino acids. CDR3 protein: CASSLVAVTDTQYF.

CDR3 sequence reads: CSARGAGNSYEQYF. The chain joins TRBV20-1 to TRBJ2-7; TCRdb reports TRBD1, a call that lacks DNA to check it against. The length of the CDR3 is 14 residues. The germline gives CDR1 DFQATT, CDR2 SNEGSKA (reference sequence).

This chain uses TRBV6-5 with TRBJ2-1; the D gene TCRdb calls, TRBD1, cannot be checked with no DNA. This CDR3 region has 15 residues. Germline V gene lookup returns CDR1 MNHEY and CDR2 SVGAGI. The chain's CDR3 is CASSHTGDSYNEQFF.

The chain employs TRBV20-1 and TRBJ2-7. Germline CDR1 and CDR2: DFQATT and SNEGSKA (reference sequence). The length of the CDR3 is 12 residues. CDR3 region: CSARDIGYEQYF.

This chain links TRBV4-3 with TRBJ1-2; lacking DNA, the TRBD1 call made by TCRdb goes unchecked. In germline, CDR1 is LGHNA, CDR2 YSLEER. The CDR3 runs 13 residues. The CDR3 loop reads CASTMTGGYGYTF.

This chain connects TRBV18 to TRBJ2-7. Germline CDR1 and CDR2: KGHSH and LQKENI. The CDR3 spans 13 residues. The CDR3 reads CASSPNLSYEQYF.

This chain connects TRBV19 to TRBJ2-2; TCRdb's assignment of TRBD1 cannot be checked, as there is no DNA. This CDR3 has 13 residues. The V gene's germline CDR1 is LNHDA and CDR2 SQIVND (reference sequence). This chain's CDR3 is CASSLGQGGELFF. Full variable domain (rest looked up from reference TRBV19 and TRBJ2-2): DGGITQSPKYLFRKEGQNVTLSCEQNLNHDAMYWYRQDPGQGLRLIYYSQIVNDFQKGDIAEGYSVSREKKESFPLTVTSAQKNPTAFYLCASSLGQGGELFFGEGSRLTVL.

CDR3 sequence: CASSLMLAGSNEQFF. The genes are TRBV5-1 and TRBJ2-1; the TCRdb D gene call, TRBD2, has no DNA to confirm it. CDR1 is SGHRS, CDR2 YFSETQ, per germline. The CDR3 consists of 15 residues.

This chain uses TRBV3-1 with TRBJ2-5; checking the TCRdb D call of TRBD1 is not possible without DNA. This CDR3 has 13 amino acids. Germline CDR1 is LGHDT and CDR2 is YNNKEL (reference sequence). The chain's CDR3 is CASGTLAQETQYF.

V is TRBV29-1 and J is TRBJ2-7; TCRdb lists TRBD1, though no DNA is available to test this call. The CDR3 totals 14 residues. Looked up from germline, CDR1 is SQVTM and CDR2 is ANQGSEA. The CDR3 sequence is CSVPRDTSPDEQYF.